The present T cell receptor (beta chain) was sequenced within a study of cytomegalovirus exposure and HLA in healthy donors. CDR1 is MNHNY, CDR2 SVGAGI, per germline (reference sequence). This CDR3 is built from 14 residues. The trim removed 6 bases at V and 0 bases at J, leaving 3 bases unmatched. Use of 60 Vbeta and 13 Jbeta primers characterized the PCR. Using immunoSEQ multiplex PCR, the repertoire was profiled, and TCRdb retains in-frame clones only, with some absent. The repertoire holds under 150,000 clones, with about three quarters as singletons. Specimen: PBMCs. The chain uses TRBV6-6 and TRBJ1-1; TRBD1 matches at 8 bases. This sequence was found in a woman under 30 in good health and CMV-seronegative. CDR3 sequence: CASSDRGMNTEAFF. CDR3 nucleotides: TGTGCCAGCAGCGACAGGGGAATGAACACTGAAGCTTTCTTT.